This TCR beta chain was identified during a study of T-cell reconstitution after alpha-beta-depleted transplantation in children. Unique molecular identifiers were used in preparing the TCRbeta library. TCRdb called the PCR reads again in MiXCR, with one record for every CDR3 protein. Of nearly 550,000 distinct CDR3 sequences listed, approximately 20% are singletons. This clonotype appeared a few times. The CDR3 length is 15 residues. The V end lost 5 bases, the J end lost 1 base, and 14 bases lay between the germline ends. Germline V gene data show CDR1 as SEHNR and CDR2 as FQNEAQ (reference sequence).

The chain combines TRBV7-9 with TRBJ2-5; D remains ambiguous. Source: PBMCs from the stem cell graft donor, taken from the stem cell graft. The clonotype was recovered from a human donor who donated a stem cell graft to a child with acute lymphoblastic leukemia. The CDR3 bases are TGTGCCAGCAGCCTGAAGATCGGGTCCCAAGAGACCCAGTACTTC. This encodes CASSLKIGSQETQYF.